The 25 T cell receptor beta chains given below trace back to one sample, sequenced in a study of TIL therapy for anti-PD-1-resistant metastatic lung cancer. This was the immunoSEQ v3 assay. Libraries were prepared by immunoSEQ multiplex PCR; TCRdb keeps only in-frame clonotypes and omits some of them. The table shows about 15,000 clones, with roughly 83% occurring only once. The time point is: pre-treatment sample, taken before nivolumab and TIL therapy. Sequenced material: blood, taken at baseline. The receptors were sampled from a person between 30 and 80 years old with non-small cell lung cancer.

The V gene is TRBV6-5, the J gene TRBJ1-6; D gene unclear. Germline V gene sequence: CDR1 MNHEY, CDR2 SVGAGI. Trimming pared 5 bases from V and 6 bases from J, leaving 14 bases between. The CDR3 is made up of 15 amino acids. Here the CDR3 DNA reads TGTGCCAGCAGTACAACAAGGCCCTCTAATTCACCCCTCCACTTT. Protein: CASSTTRPSNSPLHF.

The chain employs TRBV21-1 and TRBJ2-5; the table gives TRBD2 as D, unverified against the DNA. TRBV21-1 is a pseudogene locus. The CDR3 is made up of 16 amino acids. The CDR3 DNA is TGTGCCAGCAGCAAAGCCCTCGGGAGGGCCTGGGAGACCCAGTACTTC. Protein: CASSKALGRAWETQYF.

The chain carries TRBV2 and TRBJ2-4, with D perhaps being TRBD1 or TRBD2 (5 bases each). The germline V and J ends were trimmed by 10 bases and 6 bases, with 13 bases remaining between them. The CDR3 is made up of 12 amino acids. Germline assignment: CDR1 SNHLY and CDR2 FYNNEI. In DNA, the CDR3 is TGTGCCACCACAGGACTGGGAAACATTCAGTACTTC. Translation gives CATTGLGNIQYF.

This chain joins TRBV5-5 and TRBJ2-2; possibly TRBD2 for D (6 bases). This CDR3 has 16 residues. With 5 bases removed from V and 5 bases from J, the gap between germline ends came to 19 bases. CDR1 and CDR2 (germline): SGHKS, YYEKEE (reference sequence). CDR3 sequence reads: CASSLRAGTETGELFF. The CDR3, as DNA: TGTGCCAGCAGTTTGCGGGCGGGGACCGAGACCGGGGAGCTGTTTTTT.

V gene TRBV4-3 combines with J gene TRBJ2-7, with 12 positions matching TRBD2. The ends lost 3 bases at V and 3 bases at J; junction bases unmatched: 6. This CDR3 has 16 residues. From germline, CDR1 is LGHNA and CDR2 YSLEER. The CDR3 protein is CASSQGTSGFFYEQYF. The CDR3 nucleotides read TGCGCCAGCAGCCAGGGGACTAGCGGGTTTTTCTACGAGCAGTACTTC.

This chain joins TRBV5-1 and TRBJ2-3, with 7 positions matching TRBD1. Germline values: CDR1 SGHRS, CDR2 YFSETQ. This CDR3 region has 16 residues. The junction had 10 bases not matched to a gene; V was cut back by 4 bases and J by 2 bases. The CDR3 DNA reads TGCGCCAGCAGCAGCAACAGGGGAAGGGTCACAGATACGCAGTATTTT. Its translation: CASSSNRGRVTDTQYF.

This chain connects TRBV28 to TRBJ1-4, with TRBD1 matching 7 bases. In germline, CDR1 is MDHEN, CDR2 SYDVKM. The CDR3 is 15 residues long. V was clipped by 6 bases and J by 8 bases; unmatched bases: 12. CDR3 loop: CASRTGGGGHEKLFF. CDR3 in DNA: TGTGCCAGCAGAACAGGAGGGGGCGGCCACGAAAAACTGTTTTTT. The whole variable domain, filled in from reference TRBV28 and TRBJ1-4, reads DVKVTQSSRYLVKRTGEKVFLECVQDMDHENMFWYRQDPGLGLRLIYFSYDVKMKEKGDIPEGYSVSREKKERFSLILESASTNQTSMYLCASRTGGGGHEKLFFGSGTQLSVL.

The chain has TRBV7-2 and TRBJ2-1; weak D call: TRBD1 (5 bases). The CDR3 is made up of 13 amino acids. The V end was cut by 0 bases, the J end by 7 bases, with 7 bases between. The V gene's germline CDR1 is SGHTA and CDR2 FQGNSA. The CDR3 loop is CASSLANRNEQFF. As DNA, the CDR3 is TGTGCCAGCAGCTTAGCCAACAGGAATGAGCAGTTCTTC.

V is TRBV5-8 and J is TRBJ2-2, with D possibly matching TRBD2 (5 bases). This CDR3 has 16 amino acids. V was clipped by 0 bases and J by 5 bases, with 14 bases between them. CDR1 and CDR2 (germline): SGHTS, YDEGEE. For the CDR3, the DNA is TGTGCCAGCAGCTTGGTCCCCCTCACGGGGACCGGGGAGCTGTTTTTT. Protein sequence: CASSLVPLTGTGELFF.

This rearrangement joins TRBV7-2 to TRBJ1-2, with D perhaps TRBD1 (6 bases). CDR1 and CDR2 from the germline V gene are SGHTA and FQGNSA. The CDR3 is 13 residues long. The germline V and J ends were trimmed by 5 bases and 8 bases, with 15 bases remaining between them. The CDR3, as DNA: TGTGCCAGCAGCCAAAAGACAGGATTGGGCTACACCTTC. It encodes CASSQKTGLGYTF.

The V gene is TRBV6-8, the J gene TRBJ1-2; D is ambiguous. V lost 1 base, J lost 3 bases, and 12 bases lay in between. The CDR3 totals 15 residues. Germline loops: CDR1 MNHGY, CDR2 SAAAGT. CDR3 region: CASSYFPDYDYGYTF. The CDR3 bases are TGTGCCAGCAGTTACTTCCCAGACTACGACTATGGCTACACCTTC.

This clone was picked up a small number of times. The V and J genes are TRBV5-4 and TRBJ1-2, with D possibly matching TRBD1 (6 bases). The CDR3 has 16 residues. V gave up 4 bases and J gave up 5 bases, with 21 bases separating them. The germline CDR1 and CDR2 sequences are SGHNT and YYREEE (reference sequence). DNA of the CDR3: TGTGCCAGCAGCCCCAGATCCCCGGGGGGGCGATATGGCTACACCTTC. This encodes CASSPRSPGGRYGYTF.

The chain links TRBV18 to TRBJ1-4, with 8 bases lining up with TRBD1. This CDR3 has 15 residues. Germline CDR1 and CDR2: KGHSH and LQKENI. V shed 2 bases and J 6 bases; nucleotides not matched to a gene: 5. The CDR3 DNA reads TGTGCCAGCTCACCAGAGGGACAGGTGGATGAAAAACTGTTTTTT. Translating gives CASSPEGQVDEKLFF.

The chain is built from TRBV10-2 and TRBJ1-1; unclear D gene. Germline V gene sequence: CDR1 WSHSY, CDR2 SAAADI. The CDR3 has 11 amino acids. V was shortened by 7 bases and J by 1 base, with 4 bases between the two germline ends. CDR3 sequence: CASTKNTEAFF. The CDR3 DNA is TGCGCCAGCACAAAGAACACTGAAGCTTTCTTT.

The CDR3, as DNA: TGTGCCAGCAGCTTATCCGGGGGACAACAAGAGACCCAGTACTTC. Encoded protein: CASSLSGGQQETQYF. This chain links TRBV7-6 with TRBJ2-5, with D perhaps being TRBD1 or TRBD2 (6 bases each). Trimming removed 2 bases at V and 2 bases at J, with 12 bases between. The CDR3 has 15 amino acids. From germline, CDR1 is SGHVS and CDR2 FNYEAQ.

The chain links TRBV9 to TRBJ2-3; 7 bases are a match to TRBD2. This CDR3 has 16 residues. Germline CDR1 SGDLS, CDR2 YYNGEE. J gave up 4 bases and V 0 bases, and 8 bases lay outside the gene matches. As DNA, the CDR3 is TGTGCCAGCAGCGTAGTGTTCGGGGGGAGGGCAGATACGCAGTATTTT. This sequence encodes CASSVVFGGRADTQYF.

The chain is built from TRBV18 and TRBJ1-1; 8 nucleotides match TRBD1. This CDR3 region has 15 residues. J lost 4 bases, V lost 2 bases, and 6 bases had no gene match. Germline V lookup: CDR1 KGHSH, CDR2 LQKENI. The CDR3 coding sequence is TGTGCCAGCTCACCAGGGGGGACAGGAAGCACTGAAGCTTTCTTT. It translates to CASSPGGTGSTEAFF.

This chain connects TRBV6-5 to TRBJ2-1; the D call may be TRBD1 or TRBD2 (5 bases each). This CDR3 region has 14 residues. Between the trimmed V and J ends, which lost 8 bases and 6 bases, there was a span of 17 bases. Germline CDR1 reads MNHEY; CDR2 reads SVGAGI. CDR3 protein: CASGVQGPTNEQFF. CDR3 in DNA: TGTGCCAGCGGGGTCCAGGGACCCACCAATGAGCAGTTCTTC.

The V and J genes are TRBV2 and TRBJ1-1; TRBD1 matches at 8 bases. V was clipped by 5 bases and J by 8 bases; unmatched bases: 4. Germline V gene lookup returns CDR1 SNHLY and CDR2 FYNNEI. The CDR3 contains 12 residues. Written as DNA, the CDR3 is TGTGCCAGCAGTAGGACAGGGAGGGAAGCTTTCTTT. The encoded protein is CASSRTGREAFF.

V gene TRBV19 combines with J gene TRBJ2-2; D call uncertain. V was pared by 5 bases and J by 11 bases, with 12 bases between. The CDR3 covers 12 residues. Germline-derived CDR1 and CDR2 are LNHDA and SQIVND (reference sequence). The CDR3 protein is CASSPRPTELFF. In nucleotides, the CDR3 is TGTGCCAGTAGTCCGAGACCCACAGAGCTGTTTTTT.

The rearrangement joins TRBV28 to TRBJ2-7; D is undetermined. Germline values: CDR1 MDHEN, CDR2 SYDVKM. The CDR3 contains 14 residues. Trimming cost V 1 base and J 2 bases, with 9 bases left between them. This chain's CDR3 is CASSLLWATYEQYF. DNA of the CDR3: TGTGCCAGCAGTTTATTATGGGCCACCTACGAGCAGTACTTC.

CDR3 coding DNA: TGTGCCAGCAGCTCTTACGGGGGGCCCCTCTTTTACGAGCAGTACGTC. It codes for CASSSYGGPLFYEQYV. The J gene is TRBJ2-7, the V gene TRBV2; weak D call: TRBD2 (7 bases). The CDR3 extends over 16 amino acids. Trimming left V 6 bases short and J 4 bases short, with 22 bases between. Germline-derived CDR1 and CDR2 are SNHLY and FYNNEI.

The chain has TRBV5-6 and TRBJ1-3, with D hard to call. CDR3 length equals 15 residues. Germline V CDR1 and CDR2: SGHDT, YYEEEE. V shed 2 bases and J shed 0 bases, with 9 bases lying between them. CDR3 loop: CASSFPPSSGNTIYF. As DNA, the CDR3 is TGTGCCAGCAGCTTCCCTCCCAGCTCTGGAAACACCATATATTTT.

The J gene is TRBJ2-5, the V gene TRBV20-1; no firm D call. Germline CDR1 and CDR2: DFQATT and SNEGSKA (reference sequence). This CDR3 is 11 amino acids long. V gave up 5 bases and J gave up 5 bases, with 9 bases separating them. CDR3 sequence (DNA): TGCAGTGCTCTCCGGTGGGAGACCCAGTACTTC. It yields the protein CSALRWETQYF.

The V call is TRBV10-3, the J call TRBJ2-7, with D possibly TRBD1 on 5 matching bases. There are 14 residues in the CDR3. Germline V CDR1 and CDR2: ENHRY, SYGVKD. Trimming took 6 bases from V and 0 from J, leaving 12 bases between them. Written as DNA, the CDR3 is TGTGCCATCAGAGGACACCGAAGCTCCTACGAGCAGTACTTC. It encodes CAIRGHRSSYEQYF.